This T cell receptor (beta chain) was sequenced during a study of control samples from healthy donors and cancer patients. Here immunoSEQ multiplex PCR was the method, and the copy in TCRdb shows in-frame clones only, minus some. The sample contains about 70,000 clones, about 80% of which appear only once. Trimming stripped 7 bases from V and 7 bases from J, with 16 bases between. From germline, CDR1 is LGHNT and CDR2 FRNRAP. This CDR3 spans 13 amino acids. Sequencing was carried out using blood. The rearrangement uses TRBV12-5 and TRBJ2-5; tentative D call: TRBD2 (5 bases). The source is a man aged 50 to 60 in good health. This chain's CDR3 is CASAQRGFRTQYF. CDR3 in DNA: TGTGCTAGTGCCCAACGAGGGTTTAGGACCCAGTACTTC.